Below are 20 T cell receptor beta chains sequenced from a single sample in a study of cytomegalovirus exposure and HLA in healthy donors. Researchers ran the PCR with 60 Vbeta and 13 Jbeta primers. Profiled with immunoSEQ multiplex PCR; TCRdb holds only in-frame clones, not every one. The table records roughly 100,000 clones, roughly three quarters of them present only once. Sequenced material: PBMCs. The receptors shown here come from a male donor in good health and CMV-seronegative.

The V gene is TRBV7-9, the J gene TRBJ2-7; TRBD2 agrees at 8 bases. This CDR3 has 12 amino acids. Germline V gene sequence: CDR1 SEHNR, CDR2 FQNEAQ (reference sequence). J lost 7 bases, V lost 5 bases, and 4 bases had no gene match. CDR3 DNA sequence: TGTGCCAGCAGCCTTACTAGCGGAGAGCAGTACTTC. It yields the protein CASSLTSGEQYF.

V usage is TRBV28 and J usage is TRBJ1-1; D is unclear. From germline, CDR1 is MDHEN and CDR2 SYDVKM. The CDR3 extends over 14 amino acids. V dropped 2 bases and J dropped 6 bases, with 13 bases sitting between them. Here the CDR3 DNA reads TGTGCCAGCAGTTTAGAAGGAGGCGTCTCTGAAGCTTTCTTT. It encodes CASSLEGGVSEAFF.

The rearrangement joins TRBV11-3 to TRBJ2-1; D remains unclear. V dropped 3 bases and J dropped 5 bases, with 5 bases sitting between them. This CDR3 spans 12 amino acids. Germline V gives CDR1 SGHNT, CDR2 YENEEA. The CDR3 coding sequence is TGTGCCAGCAGCTTGAGAAACAATGAGCAGTTCTTC. Its translation: CASSLRNNEQFF.

The V call is TRBV30, the J call TRBJ2-7, with no clear D. CDR1 and CDR2 from the germline V gene are GTSNPN and SVGIG (reference sequence). The V gene lost 0 bases and the J gene lost 2 bases, with 11 bases spanning the gap. This CDR3 region has 14 residues. The CDR3 region is CAWSVLGVPYEQYF. As DNA, the CDR3 is TGTGCCTGGAGTGTACTTGGAGTTCCCTACGAGCAGTACTTC.

The chain employs TRBV7-9 and TRBJ1-5; 7 positions agree with TRBD1. The V and J ends lost 1 base and 2 bases, in that order; junction bases with no gene match: 11. Per germline, CDR1 SEHNR and CDR2 FQNEAQ (reference sequence). The CDR3 extends over 18 amino acids. In nucleotides, the CDR3 is TGTGCCAGCAGCTTAGGGACAGGCGGGTCCGGGGGCAATCAGCCCCAGCATTTT. Its protein is CASSLGTGGSGGNQPQHF.

The J gene is TRBJ1-6, the V gene TRBV30, with D tentatively TRBD1 (5 bases). The CDR3 spans 16 residues. The V gene lost 0 bases and the J gene lost 0 bases, with 9 bases spanning the gap. The V gene's germline CDR1 is GTSNPN and CDR2 SVGIG (reference sequence). The CDR3 coding sequence is TGTGCCTGGAGTGTTGGGGCGAACTCCTATAATTCACCCCTCCACTTT. Protein: CAWSVGANSYNSPLHF.

There are a few counts of this clone. This chain joins TRBV2 and TRBJ1-1; 8 nucleotides match TRBD1. The CDR3 runs 15 residues. Germline loops: CDR1 SNHLY, CDR2 FYNNEI. Losses at the gene ends were 7 bases for V and 3 bases for J; bases not matched to a gene: 10. CDR3 sequence reads: CASMGVGQGDTEAFF. The CDR3 region has the DNA TGTGCCAGCATGGGGGTCGGACAGGGAGACACTGAAGCTTTCTTT.

This rearrangement joins TRBV6-1 to TRBJ1-2; perhaps TRBD1 as D (6 bases). Trimming cost V 6 bases and J 7 bases, with 9 bases left between them. The CDR3 covers 11 residues. The germline gives CDR1 MNHNS, CDR2 SASEGT. CDR3 DNA: TGTGCCAGCAGCGACAGGTTTGGCTACACCTTC. Amino acid sequence: CASSDRFGYTF.

V is TRBV11-2 and J is TRBJ2-7; TRBD1 matches at 8 bases. The CDR3 loop spans 16 amino acids. Germline V gene sequence: CDR1 SGHAT, CDR2 FQNNGV. J lost 1 base, V lost 5 bases, and 10 bases had no gene match. The CDR3 DNA is TGTGCCAGCAGCCCTTTAGTTGGGACAGGATCCTACGAGCAGTACTTC. This encodes CASSPLVGTGSYEQYF.

The chain couples TRBV6-1 to TRBJ2-5; TRBD1 matches at 8 bases. The CDR3 consists of 15 residues. J lost 1 base, V lost 7 bases, and 8 bases had no gene match. Germline CDR1 and CDR2: MNHNS and SASEGT. The CDR3 nucleotides read TGTGCCAGCATTAGGAACAGGGGGAGCCAAGAGACCCAGTACTTC. Translated, it gives CASIRNRGSQETQYF.

This chain joins TRBV27 and TRBJ2-3, with 8 bases fitting TRBD2. Germline V CDR1 and CDR2: MNHEY, SMNVEV (reference sequence). V was pared by 3 bases and J by 2 bases, with 7 bases of the junction left unmatched. The CDR3 has 16 amino acids. CDR3 coding DNA: TGTGCCAGCAGTTTTACACTAGCGGAACACACAGATACGCAGTATTTT. The encoded protein is CASSFTLAEHTDTQYF.

The chain uses TRBV2 and TRBJ2-3; D may be TRBD1 (5 bases). The germline V and J ends were trimmed by 3 bases and 14 bases, with 12 bases remaining between them. CDR1 is SNHLY, CDR2 FYNNEI, per germline. There are 11 residues in the CDR3. This CDR3 reads CASSDGQGGYF. The CDR3 nucleotides read TGTGCCAGCAGTGACGGGCAGGGTGGGTATTTT.

The V gene is TRBV19, the J gene TRBJ2-1; D is uncertain. The germline V gene encodes CDR1 LNHDA and CDR2 SQIVND (reference sequence). The CDR3 has 15 residues. V was clipped by 2 bases and J by 2 bases, with 10 bases between them. In nucleotides, the CDR3 is TGTGCCAGTAGTATATGGGCAGATCCCTACAATGAGCAGTTCTTC. This translates into CASSIWADPYNEQFF.

About this clone itself: This sample includes further DNA sequences coding for the same CDR3. The chain couples TRBV5-1 to TRBJ2-3, with D perhaps TRBD2 (5 bases). Trimming removed 4 bases at V and 3 bases at J, with 6 bases between. Germline-derived CDR1 and CDR2 are SGHRS and YFSETQ. The length of the CDR3 is 12 residues. CDR3 sequence reads: CASSRGTDTQYF. CDR3 nucleotide sequence: TGCGCCAGCAGCCGGGGAACAGATACGCAGTATTTT.

The chain uses TRBV2 and TRBJ2-7, with TRBD2 as a possible D gene (6 bases). Germline V gives CDR1 SNHLY, CDR2 FYNNEI. The CDR3 runs 12 residues. V lost 6 bases and J 5 bases, leaving 11 bases between the germline ends. CDR3 bases: TGTGCCAGCAGGCAGGGACTCCACGAGCAGTACTTC. It is translated as CASRQGLHEQYF.

J is TRBJ2-3 and V is TRBV30; D gene unclear. In germline, CDR1 is GTSNPN, CDR2 SVGIG (reference sequence). The V end lost 0 bases, the J end lost 0 bases, and 7 bases lay between the germline ends. CDR3 length: 14 residues. The CDR3 DNA follows: TGTGCCTGGAGTGTATACGGGAGCACAGATACGCAGTATTTT. It encodes CAWSVYGSTDTQYF.

The rearrangement uses TRBV10-1 and TRBJ2-1, with 13 bases matching TRBD2. Trimming at V came to 5 bases and at J to 7 bases, leaving 5 bases not matched to a gene. The germline V gene has CDR1 WNHNN and CDR2 SYGVQD (reference sequence). The CDR3 contains 15 residues. The CDR3 nucleotides are TGCGCCAGCAGTTTGGGACTAGCGGGAAGAAATGAGCAGTTCTTC. Protein: CASSLGLAGRNEQFF.

This clone was observed a single time. The rearrangement joins TRBV6-1 to TRBJ2-3; D may be TRBD1 (7 bases). From germline, CDR1 is MNHNS and CDR2 SASEGT. V lost 7 bases, J lost 4 bases, and 15 bases lay in between. This CDR3 region has 14 residues. The CDR3 DNA is TGTGCCAGCAAAACGGGCGGGACAGCAGATACGCAGTATTTT. Amino acids: CASKTGGTADTQYF.

This clone was counted between two and nine times. This chain uses TRBV5-4 with TRBJ2-1; 9 nucleotides agree with TRBD2. J lost 9 bases, V lost 2 bases, and 9 bases had no gene match. Germline V gene data show CDR1 as SGHNT and CDR2 as YYREEE (reference sequence). There are 15 residues in the CDR3. The CDR3 bases are TGTGCCAGCAGCTTCAGGGTAGCGGGAGCAGTTGAGCAGTTCTTC. It codes for CASSFRVAGAVEQFF.

This chain links TRBV5-1 with TRBJ2-7; 11 positions match TRBD2. Per the germline V gene, CDR1 is SGHRS and CDR2 is YFSETQ. The CDR3 consists of 18 residues. V lost 5 bases, J lost 2 bases, and 15 bases stayed unmatched. The CDR3 region is CASSYQIGSGRATYEQYF. CDR3 DNA sequence: TGCGCCAGCAGTTACCAGATAGGTAGCGGGAGGGCAACCTACGAGCAGTACTTC.